The 5 T cell receptor beta chains given below trace back to one sample, sequenced in a study of shared clonotypes between healthy human individuals. This table comes from immunoSEQ multiplex PCR, and its TCRdb copy is limited to in-frame clones, with some not included. This table has 660,000 or so clones, roughly 96% appearing once. Cells designated naive CD8 were CD45RO-negative and were positively selected for CCR7, with terminally differentiated effector memory CD45RA+ cells excluded. Sequenced input: naive CD8+ T cells sorted from blood. The receptor source for this set is a woman aged 25 to 45 in good health.

This sequence joins TRBV7-9 and TRBJ1-5; D remains ambiguous. Trimming shortened V by 3 bases and J by 4 bases, and 4 bases separated the two germline ends. This CDR3 is built from 12 residues. The V gene's germline CDR1 is SEHNR and CDR2 FQNEAQ (reference sequence). The CDR3: CASSFGNQPQHF. DNA of the CDR3: TGTGCCAGCAGCTTCGGGAATCAGCCCCAGCATTTT.

This chain's CDR3 is CASSPLGAGKYSYEQYF. CDR3 nucleotide sequence: TGTGCCAGCAGCCCACTGGGGGCAGGAAAATACTCCTACGAGCAGTACTTC. The V call is TRBV4-2, the J call TRBJ2-5; a weak D match, TRBD1 (6 bases). The J call may be incorrect, as the DNA end agrees better with TRBJ2-7. This CDR3 contains 17 residues. Germline values: CDR1 LGHNA, CDR2 YNFKEQ.

The CDR3 loop is CASSFSASDRPSYEQYF. The CDR3 DNA is TGTGCCAGCAGCTTCTCAGCTTCGGACAGACCCTCCTACGAGCAGTACTTC. This chain connects TRBV7-8 to TRBJ2-7; TRBD1 is a possible D gene (6 bases). V shed 3 bases and J shed 0 bases, with 18 bases lying between them. CDR3 length: 17 residues. Germline V CDR1 and CDR2: SGHVS, FQNEAQ.

The chain joins TRBV6-1 to TRBJ2-7; D tentatively reads TRBD1 or TRBD2 (5 bases each). Deletions cut 11 bases from V and 5 bases from J, with 19 bases between. The CDR3 runs to 13 residues. Germline V gives CDR1 MNHNS, CDR2 SASEGT. CDR3 sequence: CAVLGTGLNEQYF. CDR3 in DNA: TGTGCCGTCCTTGGCACGGGGCTTAACGAGCAGTACTTC.

The rearrangement links TRBV4-1 to TRBJ2-3; the D gene is possibly TRBD2 (6 bases). The CDR3 contains 14 residues. Trimming cost V 8 bases and J 1 base, with 13 bases left between them. CDR1 and CDR2 (germline): MGHRA, YSYEKL. The CDR3 nucleotides are TGCGCCAGCCGCAGGGACTTTCGCACAGATACGCAGTATTTT. This encodes CASRRDFRTDTQYF.